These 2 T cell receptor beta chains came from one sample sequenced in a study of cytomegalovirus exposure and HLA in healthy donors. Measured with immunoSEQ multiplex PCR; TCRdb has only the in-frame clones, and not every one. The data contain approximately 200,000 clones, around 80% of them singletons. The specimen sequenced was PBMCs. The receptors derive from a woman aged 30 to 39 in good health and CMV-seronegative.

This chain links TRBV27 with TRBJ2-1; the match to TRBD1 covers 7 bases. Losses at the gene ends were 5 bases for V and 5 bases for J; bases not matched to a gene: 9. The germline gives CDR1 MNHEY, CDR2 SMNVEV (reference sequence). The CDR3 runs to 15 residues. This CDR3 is CASSPPDRVHNEQFF. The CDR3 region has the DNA TGTGCCAGCAGTCCCCCTGACAGGGTTCACAATGAGCAGTTCTTC.

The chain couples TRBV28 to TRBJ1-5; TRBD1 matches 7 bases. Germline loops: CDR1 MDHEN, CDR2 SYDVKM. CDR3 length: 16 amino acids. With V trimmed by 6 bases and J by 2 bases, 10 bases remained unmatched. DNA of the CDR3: TGTGCCAGCAGCATAACAGGGGCGGGTCGCAATCAGCCCCAGCATTTT. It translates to CASSITGAGRNQPQHF. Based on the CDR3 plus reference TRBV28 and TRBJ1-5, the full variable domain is DVKVTQSSRYLVKRTGEKVFLECVQDMDHENMFWYRQDPGLGLRLIYFSYDVKMKEKGDIPEGYSVSREKKERFSLILESASTNQTSMYLCASSITGAGRNQPQHFGDGTRLSIL.